The next 15 T cell receptor beta chains were all read from a single sample in a study of a mutant IDH1 vaccine in newly diagnosed glioma. Their specific antigens are unknown. Time point described: week 35, safety follow-up. Every vaccine dose comprised 300 ug of mutant IDH1 20-mer peptide plus topical imiquimod. Data came from immunoSEQ multiplex PCR; TCRdb stores just in-frame clones and leaves some out. The sample comprises 34,000 or so clones, roughly three quarters of which are singletons, and about 10% rests with the top ten. The sequencing used PBMCs, collected from a glioma patient whose treatment included an IDH1 peptide vaccine. Every receptor here comes from a woman in her 40s with glioma.

The J gene is TRBJ1-3, the V gene TRBV10-3; no clear D. This CDR3 has 15 residues. CDR1 and CDR2 (germline): ENHRY, SYGVKD. Trimming took 1 base from V and 8 from J, leaving 15 bases between them. The CDR3 DNA is TGTGCCATCAGTGAGTTGGAGACACGGGTAGACACCATATATTTT. The encoded protein is CAISELETRVDTIYF.

V is TRBV7-2 and J is TRBJ2-5; D assignment may be TRBD1 or TRBD2 (6 bases each). CDR3 length equals 12 residues. Trimming took 6 bases from V and 5 from J, leaving 10 bases between them. Germline V gene sequence: CDR1 SGHTA, CDR2 FQGNSA. CDR3 DNA: TGTGCCAGCAGGGTAGGGGGGGAGACCCAGTACTTC. Translation: CASRVGGETQYF.

The rearrangement joins TRBV6-4 to TRBJ1-1, with no clear D. The CDR3 runs to 14 residues. V was trimmed by 3 bases and J by 1 base, leaving 9 bases between them. Germline V gives CDR1 MRHNA, CDR2 SNTAGT. CDR3: CASSEDRWNTEAFF. CDR3 DNA sequence: TGTGCCAGCAGTGAAGACCGTTGGAACACTGAAGCTTTCTTT.

This clone came up a few times. The rearrangement uses TRBV10-3 and TRBJ1-5; no definite D call. The V gene's germline CDR1 is ENHRY and CDR2 SYGVKD. The CDR3 has 14 residues. The V end was cut by 6 bases, the J end by 1 base, with 10 bases between. The CDR3 is CAISSGNSNQPQHF. The CDR3 DNA sequence: TGTGCCATCAGCTCTGGAAACAGCAATCAGCCCCAGCATTTT.

The chain uses TRBV20-1 and TRBJ1-1; tentative D call: TRBD1 (5 bases). The CDR3 totals 11 residues. Germline CDR1 is DFQATT and CDR2 is SNEGSKA (reference sequence). Trimming took off 4 bases at V and 7 bases at J, with 10 bases between the two ends. CDR3 amino acids: CSATRALEAFF. As DNA, the CDR3 is TGCAGTGCTACCAGGGCCCTTGAAGCTTTCTTT.

V and J are TRBV30 and TRBJ2-5, with D unresolved. V shed 3 bases and J shed 5 bases, with 16 bases lying between them. The CDR3 has 14 residues. Germline V gene sequence: CDR1 GTSNPN, CDR2 SVGIG (reference sequence). The CDR3 DNA sequence: TGTGCCTGGAGCCTCGGGCTATCCGGGGAGACCCAGTACTTC. Residues: CAWSLGLSGETQYF.

The chain combines TRBV11-1 with TRBJ2-7; D gene ambiguous. This CDR3 is 15 amino acids long. Per germline, CDR1 SGHAT and CDR2 FQDESV (reference sequence). Trimming pared 3 bases from V and 0 bases from J, leaving 12 bases between. The CDR3 nucleotides read TGTGCCAGCAGCTTTGGTCTTTTGAGCTCCTACGAGCAGTACTTC. It is translated as CASSFGLLSSYEQYF.

V gene TRBV27 combines with J gene TRBJ2-7; 11 positions match TRBD1. This CDR3 comprises 15 residues. From germline, CDR1 is MNHEY and CDR2 SMNVEV (reference sequence). V shed 2 bases and J 2 bases; nucleotides not matched to a gene: 2. In DNA form, the CDR3 reads TGTGCCAGCAGTTTAGGGACAGGGGGTCCCTACGAGCAGTACTTC. It encodes CASSLGTGGPYEQYF.

The V and J genes are TRBV6-6 and TRBJ2-7; possibly TRBD2 for D (5 bases). Germline CDR1 is MNHNY and CDR2 is SVGAGI (reference sequence). This CDR3 contains 12 residues. Between the trimmed V and J ends, which lost 11 bases and 2 bases, there was a span of 13 bases. The CDR3 loop is CAGGIPPYEQYF. The CDR3 bases are TGTGCCGGAGGTATACCCCCCTACGAGCAGTACTTC.

This clone has more than one count but fewer than ten. This chain links TRBV4-1 with TRBJ1-2; D gene ambiguous. Germline CDR1 is MGHRA and CDR2 is YSYEKL. V gave up 9 bases and J gave up 4 bases, with 9 bases separating them. The CDR3 has 11 residues. CDR3 residues: CASDGVYGYTF. CDR3 bases: TGCGCCAGTGATGGGGTCTATGGCTACACCTTC.

The chain has TRBV28 and TRBJ1-1; D unclear. The V end lost 5 bases, the J end lost 5 bases, and 9 bases lay between the germline ends. This CDR3 is built from 12 residues. Germline CDR1 reads MDHEN; CDR2 reads SYDVKM. For the CDR3, the DNA is TGTGCCAGCAGTCCCCTGGGAACTGAAGCTTTCTTT. Protein: CASSPLGTEAFF.

The chain carries TRBV19 and TRBJ2-5; D is perhaps TRBD2 (6 bases). The germline V gene encodes CDR1 LNHDA and CDR2 SQIVND (reference sequence). This CDR3 comprises 13 residues. The V end was cut by 5 bases, the J end by 3 bases, with 10 bases between. CDR3: CASSLWGEETQYF. The CDR3 coding sequence is TGTGCCAGTAGTCTGTGGGGGGAAGAGACCCAGTACTTC.

The CDR3 protein is CASSQAKGETGELFF. The CDR3 nucleotides are TGTGCCAGCAGCCAAGCGAAAGGGGAGACCGGGGAGCTGTTTTTT. V and J are TRBV14 and TRBJ2-2; perhaps D is TRBD1 or TRBD2 (5 bases each). Germline CDR1 SGHDN, CDR2 FVKESK. The V gene lost 1 base and the J gene lost 5 bases, with 11 bases spanning the gap. This CDR3 is 15 amino acids long.

This chain connects TRBV10-1 to TRBJ2-2; 11 bases map to TRBD1. Germline assignment: CDR1 WNHNN and CDR2 SYGVQD (reference sequence). V shed 11 bases, J shed 2 bases, and the junction held 10 bases outside the gene matches. The CDR3 totals 16 residues. The DNA for the CDR3 is TGCGCCCTCTGTGGGGGGACAGGGGGAAACACCGGGGAGCTGTTTTTT. This codes for CALCGGTGGNTGELFF.

The CDR3 loop is CASSFGSGGSSEQFF. DNA for the CDR3: TGCGCCAGCAGCTTCGGTAGCGGGGGGTCCAGTGAGCAGTTCTTC. This rearrangement joins TRBV5-1 to TRBJ2-1; 10 bases match TRBD2. The CDR3 has 15 amino acids. With V trimmed by 2 bases and J by 9 bases, 8 bases remained unmatched. Germline V gives CDR1 SGHRS, CDR2 YFSETQ.